A selection of T cell receptor beta chains follows, all from one sample in a study of shared clonotypes between healthy human individuals. Data came from immunoSEQ multiplex PCR; TCRdb stores just in-frame clones and leaves some out. Found here are fewer than 400,000 clones, less than 85% of them singletons; the top ten hold about a tenth. The sequenced sample was memory CD4+ T cells sorted from blood. The receptors shown here come from a man aged 25-45 years in good health. CDR3s include the opening cysteine and the closing phenylalanine or tryptophan.

J gene: TRBJ2-7
V gene: TRBV5-1
CDR3 protein: CASSLFSFMEQYF

J gene: TRBJ2-2
V gene: TRBV28
CDR3 protein: CASRSTGLNTGELFF

J gene: TRBJ2-7
V gene: TRBV10-1
CDR3 protein: CASSVSWHGGEQYF

J gene: TRBJ2-5
V gene: TRBV7-9
CDR3 protein: CASSLYPSATQETQYF

J gene: TRBJ1-2
V gene: TRBV5-1
CDR3 protein: CASSLETGRSGGYTF

J gene: TRBJ1-1
V gene: TRBV29-1
CDR3 protein: CSVLWLNTEAFF

J gene: TRBJ1-2
V gene: TRBV2
CDR3 protein: CASKEGQGLFYGYTF

J gene: TRBJ2-1
V gene: TRBV5-4
CDR3 protein: CASSLVGAGNPEQFF

J gene: TRBJ1-5
V gene: TRBV28
CDR3 protein: CASILGGGQPQHF

J gene: TRBJ2-7
V gene: TRBV5-1
CDR3 protein: CASSLAGGTPSEQYF

J gene: TRBJ2-5
V gene: TRBV5-6
CDR3 protein: CASSVTGQGKETQYF

J gene: TRBJ1-1
V gene: TRBV6-6
CDR3 protein: CASSPTQAFF

J gene: TRBJ1-1
V gene: TRBV7-8
CDR3 protein: CASSASYEAFF

J gene: TRBJ1-3
V gene: TRBV19
CDR3 protein: CASSPPGTRSLSGNTIYF

J gene: TRBJ2-5
V gene: TRBV15
CDR3 protein: CATSSLLRAGSPLGETQYF

J gene: TRBJ2-1
V gene: TRBV5-1
CDR3 protein: CASSLLASGAYNEQFF

J gene: TRBJ2-2
V gene: TRBV2
CDR3 protein: CASSRDLGGTGELFF

J gene: TRBJ2-1
V gene: TRBV6-5
CDR3 protein: CASRGLAESRQFF

J gene: TRBJ1-1
V gene: TRBV5-4
CDR3 protein: CASKQGADTEAFF

J gene: TRBJ2-7
V gene: TRBV29-1
CDR3 protein: CSVGGFDEQYF

J gene: TRBJ2-1
V gene: TRBV10-3
CDR3 protein: CAIRDRNNEQFF

J gene: TRBJ2-1
V gene: TRBV28
CDR3 protein: CASSYLATYNEQFF

J gene: TRBJ2-3
V gene: TRBV5-4
CDR3 protein: CASSTDTDTQYF

J gene: TRBJ2-5
V gene: TRBV10-2
CDR3 protein: CASSLAGETQYF

J gene: TRBJ2-1
V gene: TRBV7-8
CDR3 protein: CASSSSIRDEQFF

J gene: TRBJ1-2
V gene: TRBV2
CDR3 protein: CASSGPGYGYTF

J gene: TRBJ1-3
V gene: TRBV28
CDR3 protein: CASSGPGGNSGNTIYF

J gene: TRBJ1-5
V gene: TRBV6-6
CDR3 protein: CATTREAQPQHF

J gene: TRBJ2-5
V gene: TRBV7-9
CDR3 protein: CASSPGLGETQYF

J gene: TRBJ1-1
V gene: TRBV29-1
CDR3 protein: CSVAQGWGMNTEAFF

J gene: TRBJ1-4
V gene: TRBV6-5
CDR3 protein: CASTSSSRGEKLFF

J gene: TRBJ1-3
V gene: TRBV11-2
CDR3 protein: CASRTAGGVGNTIYF

J gene: TRBJ2-1
V gene: TRBV27
CDR3 protein: CASSAHRGQAYNEQFF

J gene: TRBJ2-1
V gene: TRBV6-5
CDR3 protein: CASSLTSAFYNEQFF

J gene: TRBJ2-2
V gene: TRBV6-4
CDR3 protein: CASRSLTNTGELFF

J gene: TRBJ2-7
V gene: TRBV9
CDR3 protein: CASSVTGTRGDEQYF

J gene: TRBJ1-2
V gene: TRBV5-4
CDR3 protein: CASSLDANVYGYTF

J gene: TRBJ1-4
V gene: TRBV15
CDR3 protein: CATSRDTRVGEKLFF

J gene: TRBJ1-2
V gene: TRBV19
CDR3 protein: CATTGGDYGYTF

J gene: TRBJ2-7
V gene: TRBV18
CDR3 protein: CASSPPGLAGGYTYEQYF